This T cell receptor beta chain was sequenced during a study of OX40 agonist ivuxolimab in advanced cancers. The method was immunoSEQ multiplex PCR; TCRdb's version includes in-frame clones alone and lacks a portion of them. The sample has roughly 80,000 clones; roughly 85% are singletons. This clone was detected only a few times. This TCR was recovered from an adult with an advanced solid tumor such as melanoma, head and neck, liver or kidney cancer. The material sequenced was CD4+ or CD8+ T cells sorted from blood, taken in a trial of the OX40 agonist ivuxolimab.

The CDR3 DNA follows: TGTGCCAGCGACCCCAGCGACTTAAATCAGCCCCAGCATTTT. Residues: CASDPSDLNQPQHF. V is TRBV6-6 and J is TRBJ1-5; D is undetermined. Trimming left V 8 bases short and J 4 bases short, with 15 bases between. There are 14 residues in the CDR3. Germline CDR1 reads MNHNY; CDR2 reads SVGAGI (reference sequence).